The rows below give T cell receptor beta chains drawn from one sample of a study of shared clonotypes between healthy human individuals. Profiled with immunoSEQ multiplex PCR; TCRdb holds only in-frame clones, not every one. The sample lists 950,000 to 1,200,000 clones; 70% to 85% were seen once. The specimen sequenced was memory CD4+ T cells from PBMCs. The receptors come from a man aged 18 to 29 in good health. Some clones in this sample may be carry-over from other donors' samples. Each CDR3 is given with its conserved first and last residue. A D gene is named only where the DNA matches it firmly. Where a row states a size, it is once, few, many or the class of an expanded clone; other rows omit it.

>TRBJ1-2|NA|TRBV7-9|TRBD1
CASSQSYTGTGGANGYTF
TGTGCCAGCAGCCAGAGTTACACCGGGACAGGGGGCGCGAATGGCTACACCTTC
>TRBJ2-5|NA|TRBV5-1|NA
CASSFTPGRFQETQYF
TGCGCCAGCAGCTTCACTCCGGGACGCTTCCAAGAGACCCAGTACTTC
>TRBJ2-5|NA|TRBV10-3|TRBD1
CAISGGTGNSGETQYF
TGTGCCATCAGTGGCGGGACAGGGAATTCGGGGGAGACCCAGTACTTC
>TRBJ1-1|few|TRBV18|TRBD1
CASSTTGEGTEAFF
TGTGCCAGCTCGACGACAGGGGAGGGCACTGAAGCTTTCTTT
>TRBJ1-1|NA|TRBV7-9|NA
CASSPQGVQAFF
TGTGCCAGCAGTCCGCAGGGTGTGCAAGCTTTCTTT
>TRBJ2-2|NA|TRBV7-9|TRBD2
CASQSGRWDTGELFF
TGTGCCAGCCAAAGCGGGAGATGGGACACCGGGGAGCTGTTTTTT
>TRBJ1-5|NA|TRBV21-1|NA
CASSTTRGDQPQHF
TGTGCCAGCAGCACTACCAGGGGGGATCAGCCCCAGCATTTT
>TRBJ2-2|NA|TRBV27|TRBD2
CASSLRLAGRTYGELFF
TGTGCCAGCAGTTTACGGCTAGCGGGACGAACATACGGGGAGCTGTTTTTT
>TRBJ2-2|NA|TRBV5-4|NA
CASSPVETRELFF
TGTGCCAGCAGCCCGGTTGAGACAAGGGAGCTGTTTTTT
>TRBJ1-2|once|TRBV28|TRBD1
CASSMPGTAGYTF
TGTGCCAGCAGTATGCCAGGGACAGCCGGCTACACCTTC
>TRBJ2-3|NA|TRBV18|NA
CASSPTSGSTDTQYF
TGTGCCAGCTCACCGACAAGCGGGAGCACAGATACGCAGTATTTT
>TRBJ2-6|NA|TRBV15|NA
CATSRDLMLLRAGANVLTF
TGTGCCACCAGCAGAGATTTGATGCTCCTTCGTGCTGGGGCCAACGTCCTGACTTTC
>TRBJ1-2|few|TRBV2|NA
CASRGPYGYTF
TGTGCCAGCAGGGGACCCTATGGCTACACCTTC
>TRBJ2-1|once|TRBV19|NA
CASSFSGGMAYNEQFF
TGTGCCAGTAGTTTTTCGGGCGGGATGGCATACAATGAGCAGTTCTTC
>TRBJ1-6|NA|TRBV7-3|NA
CASSFDSGNSPLHF
TGTGCCAGCAGCTTCGACAGCGGCAATTCACCCCTCCACTTT
>TRBJ2-7|NA|TRBV30|NA
CAWSGGHASEQYF
TGTGCCTGGAGTGGGGGGCACGCGTCCGAGCAGTACTTC
>TRBJ2-7|few|TRBV15|TRBD1
CATSRTEGTDEQYF
TGTGCCACCAGCAGAACCGAGGGGACAGACGAGCAGTACTTC
>TRBJ2-1|NA|TRBV9|TRBD2
CASTPVAGDNEQFF
TGTGCCAGCACCCCCGTAGCGGGAGACAATGAGCAGTTCTTC
>TRBJ1-1|once|TRBV10-1|TRBD1
CASSEQGVTEAFF
TGCGCCAGCAGTGAACAGGGGGTCACTGAAGCTTTCTTT
>TRBJ1-4|NA|TRBV9|NA
CASSVGFRVDAEKLFF
TGTGCCAGCAGCGTAGGTTTCAGGGTAGATGCTGAAAAACTGTTTTTT
>TRBJ1-4|NA|TRBV2|TRBD1
CASTYHGTGVEKLFF
TGTGCCAGCACCTACCACGGGACAGGGGTCGAAAAACTGTTTTTT
>TRBJ2-1|NA|TRBV18|TRBD1
CASSPGQGSYNEQFF
TGTGCCAGCTCACCGGGACAGGGGAGCTACAATGAGCAGTTCTTC
>TRBJ1-3|NA|TRBV7-2|NA
CASSLIREAIYF
TGTGCCAGCAGCTTAATACGAGAGGCCATATATTTT
>TRBJ2-7|NA|TRBV27|TRBD1
CASSSAGTGSYEQYF
TGTGCCAGCAGTTCAGCCGGGACAGGTTCCTACGAGCAGTACTTC
>TRBJ2-5|NA|TRBV7-3|TRBD2
CASSKGLAGGVQETQYF
TGTGCCAGCAGCAAGGGGTTGGCGGGAGGCGTACAAGAGACCCAGTACTTC
>TRBJ1-2|NA|TRBV2|NA
CASLRMVGGYTF
TGTGCCAGCCTTAGAATGGTCGGTGGCTACACCTTC
>TRBJ1-4|once|TRBV5-1|TRBD1
CASSRLRTGVNEKLFF
TGCGCCAGCAGCCGGCTTCGGACAGGGGTTAATGAAAAACTGTTTTTT
>TRBJ1-2|NA|TRBV5-4|NA
CASSLTGRVGDGYTF
TGTGCCAGCAGCTTGACTGGAAGGGTAGGAGATGGCTACACCTTC
>TRBJ1-2|once|TRBV30|TRBD1
CAWSVQYRGGHTF
TGTGCCTGGAGTGTACAGTACAGGGGTGGCCACACCTTC
>TRBJ1-3|NA|TRBV11-2|NA
CASSPSGGGNTIYF
TGTGCCAGCAGCCCGAGTGGGGGGGGAAACACCATATATTTT
>TRBJ1-2|NA|TRBV28|NA
CASGLGQSYGYTF
TGTGCCAGCGGCCTTGGACAGTCGTATGGCTACACCTTC
>TRBJ1-2|NA|TRBV19|NA
CASSARASTYGYTF
TGTGCCAGTAGTGCGAGGGCCAGCACTTATGGCTACACCTTC
>TRBJ2-7|NA|TRBV11-1|TRBD1
CASSPIPKDRVDNEQYF
TGTGCCAGCAGCCCTATACCGAAGGACAGGGTGGATAACGAGCAGTACTTC
>TRBJ2-1|NA|TRBV6-5|NA
CASGIGPSYNEQFF
TGTGCCAGCGGGATCGGGCCCTCCTACAATGAGCAGTTCTTC
>TRBJ2-7|NA|TRBV5-1|TRBD1
CASSSRDRTYEQYF
TGCGCCAGCAGCTCCCGGGACAGAACGTACGAGCAGTACTTC
>TRBJ1-2|NA|TRBV11-2|NA
CASSMERPHHYGYTF
TGTGCCAGCAGCATGGAACGACCCCACCACTATGGCTACACCTTC
>TRBJ1-1|few|TRBV13|NA
CASSLKPENTEAFF
TGTGCCAGCAGCTTAAAGCCAGAGAACACTGAAGCTTTCTTT
>TRBJ1-4|NA|TRBV28|TRBD1
CASSFVGTGVEKLFF
TGTGCCAGCAGTTTTGTCGGGACAGGGGTTGAAAAACTGTTTTTT
>TRBJ1-2|NA|TRBV18|NA
CASSPNRVDYGYTF
TGTGCCAGCTCACCAAACAGGGTTGACTATGGCTACACCTTC
>TRBJ2-1|few|TRBV7-2|NA
CASTPLGEQFF
TGTGCCAGCACGCCACTGGGTGAGCAGTTCTTC
>TRBJ2-5|NA|TRBV7-9|NA
CASSLELGGALETQYF
TGTGCCAGCAGCTTAGAACTCGGGGGCGCGTTAGAGACCCAGTACTTC
>TRBJ2-1|NA|TRBV5-4|NA
CASLARGSPDEQFF
TGTGCCAGTCTCGCGAGGGGATCCCCCGATGAGCAGTTCTTC
>TRBJ2-2|NA|TRBV7-3|NA
CASSHVITNTGELFF
TGTGCCAGCAGCCACGTTATTACGAACACCGGGGAGCTGTTTTTT
>TRBJ2-1|NA|TRBV7-3|TRBD2
CASSPPSLAGSAEQFF
TGTGCCAGCAGCCCTCCCAGCCTAGCGGGGAGCGCTGAGCAGTTCTTC
>TRBJ1-2|few|TRBV27|NA
CASTGAYGYTF
TGTGCCAGCACCGGAGCATATGGCTACACCTTC
>TRBJ1-2|NA|TRBV18|TRBD1
CASSPPSRGLYGYTF
TGTGCCAGCTCACCACCGTCCAGGGGGCTCTATGGCTACACCTTC
>TRBJ2-7|NA|TRBV5-1|NA
CASSITPEYSYEQYF
TGCGCCAGCAGTATCACACCGGAGTACTCCTACGAGCAGTACTTC
>TRBJ2-1|once|TRBV7-9|TRBD2
CASSDNGLAGGHEQFF
TGTGCCAGCAGCGATAACGGACTAGCGGGAGGGCATGAGCAGTTCTTC
>TRBJ1-2|once|TRBV5-6|TRBD1
CASSSLDRDGYTF
TGTGCCAGCAGCTCCCTGGACAGGGATGGCTACACCTTC
>TRBJ2-7|NA|TRBV28|TRBD1
CASSSLGQGSYEQYF
TGTGCCAGCAGTTCCCTCGGACAGGGCTCCTACGAGCAGTACTTC
>TRBJ2-7|few|TRBV27|TRBD2
CASSLRRGVGEQYF
TGTGCCAGCAGTTTAAGGCGGGGGGTCGGCGAGCAGTACTTC
>TRBJ2-2|NA|TRBV5-1|TRBD2
CASSGVPGLAGGGGELFF
TGCGCCAGCAGCGGCGTACCGGGACTAGCGGGAGGTGGCGGGGAGCTGTTTTTT